Listed below are T cell receptor beta chains from one sample, sequenced in a study of vaccination and CD4 T cells after COVID-19. These TCRs are of unknown antigen specificity. TCRdb reprocessed the PCR reads with MiXCR, giving one entry per CDR3 protein. Of some 16,000 distinct CDR3 sequences listed, roughly 45% are singletons. The source material was CD4+ T cells from blood, cultured in vitro, sampled after SARS-CoV-2 vaccination. The origin of the receptors is a human donor who had recovered from COVID-19. Each CDR3 is given with its conserved first and last residue. Fields, in order: J gene, V gene, clone size, D gene, CDR3 protein, CDR3 DNA. D genes are given only for firm matches. Where a row states a size, it is once, few, many or the class of an expanded clone; other rows omit it.

J: TRBJ2-7
V: TRBV10-3
size: .
D: .
CDR3: CAISGDGNYEQYF
DNA: TGTGCCATCAGTGGGGACGGAAACTACGAGCAGTACTTC

J: TRBJ2-2
V: TRBV7-8
size: .
D: TRBD2
CDR3: CASRSGLAGGFTGELFF
DNA: TGTGCCAGCAGGTCCGGACTAGCGGGAGGTTTCACCGGGGAGCTGTTTTTT

J: TRBJ1-4
V: TRBV20-1
size: .
D: .
CDR3: CSAPPLKQGLTNEKLFF
DNA: TGCAGTGCCCCCCCTTTAAAACAGGGACTAACTAATGAAAAACTGTTTTTT

J: TRBJ2-3
V: TRBV7-9
size: .
D: .
CDR3: CASSPEPSTDTQYF
DNA: TGTGCCAGCAGCCCAGAGCCGAGCACAGATACGCAGTATTTT

J: TRBJ2-5
V: TRBV10-3
size: .
D: .
CDR3: CAISERRGSEGETQYF
DNA: TGTGCCATCAGTGAGAGAAGGGGGAGCGAGGGAGAGACCCAGTACTTC

J: TRBJ2-3
V: TRBV6-2/TRBV6-3
size: .
D: TRBD2
CDR3: CASSYSLAGADTQYF
DNA: TGTGCCAGCAGTTACTCGCTAGCGGGAGCAGATACGCAGTATTTT

J: TRBJ2-2
V: TRBV6-5
size: large
D: .
CDR3: CASSYRAGHLPDTGELFF
DNA: TGTGCCAGCAGTTACCGCGCTGGACACCTCCCGGACACCGGGGAGCTGTTTTTT

J: TRBJ1-5
V: TRBV18
size: .
D: .
CDR3: CASSPVETTGQPQHF
DNA: TGTGCCAGCTCACCTGTAGAGACGACTGGCCAGCCCCAGCATTTT

J: TRBJ1-5
V: TRBV20-1
size: .
D: .
CDR3: CSASRGRDQPQHF
DNA: TGCAGTGCTAGTAGGGGACGGGATCAGCCCCAGCATTTT

J: TRBJ2-5
V: TRBV7-6
size: .
D: .
CDR3: CASSRRVQETQYF
DNA: TGTGCCAGCAGCCGAAGGGTACAAGAGACCCAGTACTTC

J: TRBJ2-5
V: TRBV27
size: few
D: .
CDR3: CASKERTQETQYF
DNA: TGTGCCAGCAAGGAGCGGACTCAAGAGACCCAGTACTTC

J: TRBJ2-7
V: TRBV20-1
size: .
D: .
CDR3: CSATDILTYEQYF
DNA: TGCAGTGCTACGGACATCTTAACGTACGAGCAGTACTTC

J: TRBJ1-5
V: TRBV12-3/TRBV12-4
size: few
D: .
CDR3: CASSTGHNQPQHF
DNA: TGTGCCAGCAGCACGGGACACAATCAGCCCCAGCATTTT

J: TRBJ2-1
V: TRBV27
size: .
D: TRBD1
CDR3: CVSSSPGTVYNEQFF
DNA: TGTGTCAGCAGTTCACCCGGGACAGTTTACAATGAGCAGTTCTTC

J: TRBJ1-3
V: TRBV4-3
size: .
D: .
CDR3: CASSRDPGPYSGNTIYF
DNA: TGCGCCAGCAGCAGAGACCCAGGGCCCTACTCTGGAAACACCATATATTTT

J: TRBJ1-2
V: TRBV30
size: few
D: TRBD1
CDR3: CARSRTGIGYTF
DNA: TGTGCCCGGAGCCGGACAGGGATCGGCTACACCTTC

J: TRBJ2-3
V: TRBV24-1
size: few
D: .
CDR3: CATSDLVGTDTQYF
DNA: TGTGCCACCAGTGATTTAGTGGGGACAGATACGCAGTATTTT

J: TRBJ2-5
V: TRBV5-1
size: .
D: TRBD1
CDR3: CASSIGQGVQETQYF
DNA: TGCGCCAGCAGCATTGGACAGGGCGTCCAAGAGACCCAGTACTTC

J: TRBJ2-5
V: TRBV20-1
size: .
D: TRBD1
CDR3: CSASSTGGFEETQYF
DNA: TGCAGTGCTAGTTCAACAGGGGGCTTCGAAGAGACCCAGTACTTC

J: TRBJ1-4
V: TRBV20-1
size: few
D: .
CDR3: CSATRSGAFNEKLFF
DNA: TGCAGTGCTACTAGATCGGGGGCCTTTAATGAAAAACTGTTTTTT

J: TRBJ2-1
V: TRBV18
size: once
D: TRBD1
CDR3: CASSPATGGDEQFF
DNA: TGTGCCAGCTCACCCGCGACAGGGGGCGATGAGCAGTTCTTC

J: TRBJ1-4
V: TRBV27
size: .
D: TRBD1
CDR3: CASSSPRTGDEKLFF
DNA: TGTGCCAGCAGTTCGCCCCGGACAGGGGATGAAAAACTGTTTTTT

J: TRBJ2-1
V: TRBV20-1
size: .
D: TRBD2
CDR3: CSARAGGTYNEQFF
DNA: TGCAGTGCTAGGGCGGGAGGTACCTACAATGAGCAGTTCTTC

J: TRBJ1-1
V: TRBV19
size: .
D: .
CDR3: CASFSIGITEAFF
DNA: TGTGCCAGTTTCTCGATAGGGATCACTGAAGCTTTCTTT

J: TRBJ2-5
V: TRBV20-1
size: medium-sized
D: .
CDR3: CSARDWRQETQYF
DNA: TGCAGTGCTAGAGACTGGCGGCAGGAGACCCAGTACTTC

J: TRBJ1-1
V: TRBV19
size: few
D: .
CDR3: CASSLDAEAFF
DNA: TGTGCCAGTAGTTTGGATGCTGAAGCTTTCTTT

J: TRBJ2-3
V: TRBV2
size: .
D: .
CDR3: CASSESTDTQYF
DNA: TGTGCCAGCAGTGAAAGCACAGATACGCAGTATTTT

J: TRBJ1-2
V: TRBV14
size: .
D: TRBD1
CDR3: CASGQDPNYGYTF
DNA: TGTGCCAGCGGACAGGATCCTAACTATGGCTACACCTTC

J: TRBJ2-3
V: TRBV7-2
size: medium-sized
D: TRBD2
CDR3: CASSPQRGWGTQYF
DNA: TGTGCCAGCAGCCCACAGCGGGGGTGGGGTACGCAGTATTTT

J: TRBJ2-4
V: TRBV28
size: few
D: .
CDR3: CASRANRPIQYF
DNA: TGTGCCAGCAGGGCAAACAGGCCTATTCAGTACTTC

J: TRBJ2-7
V: TRBV7-2
size: .
D: TRBD2
CDR3: CASSYDSGASSYEQYF
DNA: TGTGCCAGCAGCTATGATAGCGGGGCATCCTCCTACGAGCAGTACTTC

J: TRBJ2-5
V: TRBV12-3/TRBV12-4
size: .
D: TRBD1
CDR3: CASSSGQEETQYF
DNA: TGTGCCAGCAGCTCCGGACAGGAAGAGACCCAGTACTTC

J: TRBJ2-5
V: TRBV20-1
size: once
D: TRBD2
CDR3: CSAPRPGLIGETQYF
DNA: TGCAGTGCGCCCCGCCCGGGACTAATCGGAGAGACCCAGTACTTC

J: TRBJ1-5
V: TRBV12-3/TRBV12-4
size: few
D: TRBD1
CDR3: CASSGRARGQGYSNQPQHF
DNA: TGTGCCAGCAGTGGAAGGGCGCGAGGACAGGGGTATAGCAATCAGCCCCAGCATTTT

J: TRBJ2-1
V: TRBV6-5
size: .
D: .
CDR3: CASSSPEMVSNEQFF
DNA: TGTGCCAGCAGTTCCCCGGAGATGGTGTCCAATGAGCAGTTCTTC

J: TRBJ1-1
V: TRBV7-8
size: .
D: .
CDR3: CASSLMARPNTEAFF
DNA: TGTGCCAGCAGCTTAATGGCCAGGCCGAACACTGAAGCTTTCTTT

J: TRBJ2-7
V: TRBV20-1
size: few
D: .
CDR3: CSAQSRPSRNEQYF
DNA: TGCAGTGCTCAATCCCGGCCTTCAAGAAACGAGCAGTACTTC

J: TRBJ1-6
V: TRBV20-1
size: few
D: .
CDR3: CSARDRGTLHF
DNA: TGCAGTGCCCGAGACCGGGGGACCCTCCACTTT

J: TRBJ1-4
V: TRBV6-1
size: few
D: .
CDR3: CASSVFRTTNEKLFF
DNA: TGTGCCAGCAGTGTGTTCCGGACAACTAATGAAAAACTGTTTTTT

J: TRBJ2-5
V: TRBV6-1
size: .
D: TRBD2
CDR3: CASSEASGGGETQYF
DNA: TGTGCCAGCAGTGAAGCCTCGGGGGGTGGGGAGACCCAGTACTTC

J: TRBJ2-1
V: TRBV5-4
size: .
D: .
CDR3: CASSLDGGQSYNEQFF
DNA: TGTGCCAGCAGCTTGGACGGCGGACAATCATACAATGAGCAGTTCTTC

J: TRBJ2-1
V: TRBV28
size: .
D: .
CDR3: CASSPFESNEQFF
DNA: TGTGCCAGCAGCCCCTTTGAGAGCAATGAGCAGTTCTTC

J: TRBJ2-3
V: TRBV5-5
size: few
D: .
CDR3: CASSLNWQSTDTQYF
DNA: TGTGCCAGCAGCTTAAATTGGCAGAGCACAGATACGCAGTATTTT

J: TRBJ1-6
V: TRBV27
size: large
D: .
CDR3: CASRRRLINSPLHF
DNA: TGTGCCAGCAGAAGGCGACTGATTAATTCACCCCTCCACTTT

J: TRBJ2-7
V: TRBV15
size: few
D: TRBD1
CDR3: CATSRPGQGKYEQYF
DNA: TGTGCCACCAGCAGGCCGGGACAGGGGAAATACGAGCAGTACTTC

J: TRBJ2-1
V: TRBV24-1
size: few
D: .
CDR3: CATSALAGRGPISYNEQFF
DNA: TGTGCCACCAGCGCCCTTGCGGGCAGAGGGCCCATCTCCTACAATGAGCAGTTCTTC

J: TRBJ1-5
V: TRBV20-1
size: .
D: TRBD1
CDR3: CSANSGTGIQPQHF
DNA: TGCAGTGCAAACTCCGGGACAGGGATTCAGCCCCAGCATTTT

J: TRBJ2-1
V: TRBV19
size: few
D: .
CDR3: CASSITPTAVSNEQFF
DNA: TGTGCCAGTAGTATCACCCCGACGGCGGTGAGCAATGAGCAGTTCTTC

J: TRBJ1-1
V: TRBV15
size: few
D: .
CDR3: CATSRARSGMNTEAFF
DNA: TGTGCCACCAGCAGAGCGCGCTCCGGGATGAACACTGAAGCTTTCTTT

J: TRBJ2-5
V: TRBV5-1
size: .
D: TRBD1
CDR3: CASSSGTGVETQYF
DNA: TGCGCCAGCAGCTCCGGGACAGGGGTGGAGACCCAGTACTTC

J: TRBJ2-2
V: TRBV20-1
size: .
D: TRBD2
CDR3: CSARDPGVGAGGETGELFF
DNA: TGCAGTGCTAGAGATCCGGGAGTTGGGGCGGGAGGCGAAACCGGGGAGCTGTTTTTT

J: TRBJ1-5
V: TRBV20-1
size: .
D: .
CDR3: CSARDTTKQSLLNQPQHF
DNA: TGCAGTGCTAGAGATACCACAAAACAGAGCCTTTTGAATCAGCCCCAGCATTTT

J: TRBJ2-1
V: TRBV29-1
size: .
D: .
CDR3: CSVEDQAFAKFF
DNA: TGCAGCGTTGAAGATCAGGCGTTTGCGAAGTTCTTC

J: TRBJ2-1
V: TRBV21-1
size: .
D: .
CDR3: CASSPGLAGGNNEQFF
DNA: TGTGCCAGCAGCCCCGGACTAGCGGGGGGAAACAATGAGCAGTTCTTC

J: TRBJ1-2
V: TRBV7-9
size: few
D: TRBD1
CDR3: CASSPGQTYGYTF
DNA: TGTGCCAGCAGCCCGGGACAGACCTATGGCTACACCTTC

J: TRBJ2-5
V: TRBV28
size: once
D: TRBD1
CDR3: CASSPGDRQETQYF
DNA: TGTGCCAGCAGTCCTGGGGACAGGCAAGAGACCCAGTACTTC

J: TRBJ1-1
V: TRBV15
size: .
D: .
CDR3: CATRRPDSYNTEAFF
DNA: TGTGCCACCAGGAGGCCTGACAGCTACAACACTGAAGCTTTCTTT

J: TRBJ2-5
V: TRBV6-1
size: .
D: TRBD2
CDR3: CASSLRLAGATETQYF
DNA: TGTGCCAGCAGTCTGAGACTAGCGGGAGCGACGGAGACCCAGTACTTC

J: TRBJ2-3
V: TRBV19
size: .
D: .
CDR3: CASSPPRDTQYF
DNA: TGTGCCAGTAGCCCCCCCCGGGATACGCAGTATTTT